The T cell receptor beta chain under discussion was sequenced for a study of CD8+ T cells in alopecia areata. Study-wide points: In scalp, tofacitinib significantly decreased clonality and expanded CD8+ clones among the top 100. While patients received tofacitinib, many expanded lesional clones remained present in scalp and blood. Scalp specimens additionally yield sequences from normal skin's resident alphabeta T cells.

In each case, RNA was isolated and then reverse transcribed into cDNA as the sequencing template. TCRdb's table, derived via immunoSEQ multiplex PCR, lists solely in-frame clones and lacks some. The data contain some 200,000 clones, 60% to 70% of them seen just once; the ten biggest clones take up approximately 3.4%. This sample's treatment: oral pan-JAK inhibitor, 5-10 mg twice daily. CDR3 size: 14 residues. Per germline, CDR1 SGHRS and CDR2 YFSETQ. The V end lost 4 bases, the J end lost 3 bases, and 14 bases lay between the germline ends. Note on this clone: Its antigen is unknown.

The chain carries TRBV5-1 and TRBJ2-7, with D perhaps TRBD1 or TRBD2 (6 bases each). Source: CD4+ T cells sorted from blood, taken at week 4, from a patient treated with tofacitinib. The receptor was derived from a human donor with alopecia areata. CDR3 DNA: TGCGCCAGCAGCCCGCGGGACACCTTCTACGAGCAGTACTTC. As protein: CASSPRDTFYEQYF. The full variable domain, completed using reference TRBV5-1 and TRBJ2-7, is KAGVTQTPRYLIKTRGQQVTLSCSPISGHRSVSWYQQTPGQGLQFLFEYFSETQRNKGNFPGRFSGRQFSNSRSEMNVSTLELGDSALYLCASSPRDTFYEQYFGPGTRLTVT.